The following is a T cell receptor (beta chain) sequence with its context. As processed by the authors: Reference gene primer amplification yielded estimated nucleated cell counts. TCRdb keeps only in-frame clones here, not all; method: immunoSEQ multiplex PCR. Clone size and the V and J calls come from that table; the DNA yielded D and trimming. Here the sample spans 190,000 or so clones, around four fifths being singletons. CDR3 length: 15 residues. V was pared by 3 bases and J by 2 bases, with 7 bases of the junction left unmatched. Germline V gene sequence: CDR1 MNHEY, CDR2 SMNVEV (reference sequence). The data are from a study of blood T cell repertoires in COVID-19. Study at large: The United States, Italy and Spain supplied acute and convalescent COVID-19 samples. The analysed material was cDNA or gDNA that came from T cells, B-cell-depleted T cells, or PBMCs.

Sequencing used peripheral blood. The TCR sequence derives from a man between 45 and 60 years old with active or convalescent COVID-19. The rearrangement joins TRBV27 to TRBJ2-7; 7 bases agree with TRBD1. The CDR3 loop reads CASSFRQGRAYEQYF. The CDR3 DNA reads as TGTGCCAGCAGTTTCCGACAGGGAAGGGCCTACGAGCAGTACTTC.